This T cell receptor (beta chain) was sequenced in a study of molecular identifiers for immune sequencing clone quantification. Naive CD8 T cells were sorted, and the gate applied was CD8+CD4-CCR7+CD45RA+. V was pared by 1 base and J by 7 bases, with 15 bases between. The CDR3 is 14 amino acids. Germline CDR1 and CDR2: SGHRS and YFSETQ. TCRdb re-called the PCR reads with MiXCR, one entry per CDR3 protein. The table lists some 89,000 distinct CDR3 sequences, 20% to 25% of them singletons. The chain combines TRBV5-1 with TRBJ2-7; tentatively, D is TRBD2 (6 bases). The sequence was obtained from a human donor in good health. Some libraries in this study had Jurkat cell RNA spiked in. Sequencing used naive CD8+ T cells from blood, with Jurkat cell RNA spiked in. Subset: FACS-sorted CD8+CD4-CCR7+CD45RA+ naive T cells. The CDR3 loop reads CASSLYTPAGEQYF. As DNA, the CDR3 is TGCGCCAGCAGCTTGTACACGCCGGCGGGAGAGCAGTACTTC.